This TCR beta chain comes out of a study of OX40 agonist ivuxolimab in advanced cancers. The overall study: Patients undergoing dose escalation presented with hepatocellular carcinoma, melanoma, renal cell or head and neck cancer. The study's findings and limits: At 0.1 to 3.0 mg/kg, clonal expansion of CD4+ and CD8+ blood T cells had occurred by week 6. On average, CD8+ T cells had more expanded clones than CD4+.

Note on this clone: The target antigen is unknown.

Clones were read by immunoSEQ multiplex PCR, and TCRdb kept only the in-frame ones, dropping some. There are about 76,000 clones in the sample; just under 85% occur only once, and around 2% lies in the top ten. V gave up 4 bases and J gave up 1 base; unmatched junction bases: 2. The length of the CDR3 is 15 residues. CDR1 KGHSH and CDR2 LQKENI come from the germline V gene. V usage is TRBV18 and J usage is TRBJ2-5; TRBD1 aligns across 11 bases. The clonotype comes from an adult with an advanced solid tumor such as melanoma, head and neck, liver or kidney cancer. Specimen: CD4+ or CD8+ T cells sorted from blood, collected in a trial of the OX40 agonist ivuxolimab. The chain's CDR3 is CASSRGTGGQETQYF. DNA for the CDR3: TGTGCCAGCTCACGGGGGACAGGGGGCCAAGAGACCCAGTACTTC.